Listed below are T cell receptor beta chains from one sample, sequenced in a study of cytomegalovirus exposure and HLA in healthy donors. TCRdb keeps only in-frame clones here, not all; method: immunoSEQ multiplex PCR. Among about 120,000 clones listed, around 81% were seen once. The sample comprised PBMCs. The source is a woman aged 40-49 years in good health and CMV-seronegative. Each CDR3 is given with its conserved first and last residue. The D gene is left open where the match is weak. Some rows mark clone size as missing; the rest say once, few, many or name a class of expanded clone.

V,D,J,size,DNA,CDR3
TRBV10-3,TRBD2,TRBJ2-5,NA,TGTGCCATCAGTCCAAGCGGGGGGGCTCAGGAGACCCAGTACTTC,CAISPSGGAQETQYF
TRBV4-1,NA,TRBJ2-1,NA,TGCGCCAGCAGCCATCCGTCGGACAGTTCCCACAATGAGCAGTTCTTC,CASSHPSDSSHNEQFF
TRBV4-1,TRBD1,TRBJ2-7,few,TGCGCCAGCAGCCCAACCGGGACAGGGACCTACGAGCAGTACTTC,CASSPTGTGTYEQYF
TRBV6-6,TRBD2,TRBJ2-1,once,TGTGCCAGCAGTACAACTAGCGGGTCTTTCAATGAGCAGTTCTTC,CASSTTSGSFNEQFF
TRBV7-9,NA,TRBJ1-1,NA,TGTTCCAGCACCAAACGAGGGAAGATGAACACTGAAGCTTTCTTT,CSSTKRGKMNTEAFF
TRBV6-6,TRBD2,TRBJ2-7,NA,TGTGCCAGCGGACGGGAGGCTGGGCAGTACTTC,CASGREAGQYF
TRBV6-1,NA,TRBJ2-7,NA,TGTGCCAGCCACGGTCTAGTTCTTCACGAGCAGTACTTC,CASHGLVLHEQYF
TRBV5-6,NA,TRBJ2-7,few,TGTGCCAGCAGCTTGGGGGCCACCGCCGCCTACGAGCAGTACTTC,CASSLGATAAYEQYF
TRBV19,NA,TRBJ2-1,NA,TGTGCCAGTAGTTTACGGGATCCCTACAATGAGCAGTTCTTC,CASSLRDPYNEQFF
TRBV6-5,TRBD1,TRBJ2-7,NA,TGTGCCAGCAGTTACGGGACAGGGGCCTACGAGCAGTACTTC,CASSYGTGAYEQYF
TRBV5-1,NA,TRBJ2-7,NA,TGCGCCAGCAGCGTACAGGGCCACGAGCAGTACTTC,CASSVQGHEQYF
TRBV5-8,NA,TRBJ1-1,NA,TGTGCCAGCAGCTTGGGGGTTGGGCCCACCCCGAACACTGAAGCTTTCTTT,CASSLGVGPTPNTEAFF
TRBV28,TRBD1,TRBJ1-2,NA,TGTGCCAGCAGCTTCCGGGACAGGGCCTATGGCTACACCTTC,CASSFRDRAYGYTF
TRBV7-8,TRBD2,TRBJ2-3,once,TGTGCCAGCAGCTTCGGACTAGCGGGAAGTGGGACAGATACGCAGTATTTT,CASSFGLAGSGTDTQYF
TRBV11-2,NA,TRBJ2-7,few,TGTGCCAGCAGCTTAAGCGGACAGCTCAGCTCCTACGAGCAGTACTTC,CASSLSGQLSSYEQYF
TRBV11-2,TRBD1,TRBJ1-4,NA,TGTGCCAGCAGCCCCAAACAGGGGGCATGGGAAAAACTGTTTTTT,CASSPKQGAWEKLFF